This T cell receptor beta chain emerged from a study of blood T cell repertoires in COVID-19. Clones were read by immunoSEQ multiplex PCR, and TCRdb kept only the in-frame ones, dropping some. The sample records roughly 200,000 clones, around 83% being singletons. Germline V gene lookup returns CDR1 SGHAT and CDR2 FQNNGV. V was shortened by 5 bases and J by 2 bases, with 10 bases between the two germline ends. This CDR3 comprises 13 residues. This clonotype was obtained from a man aged 35 to 55 who had recovered from COVID-19. The source material was PBMCs or T cells enriched from blood (not recorded which). The chain recombines TRBV11-2 with TRBJ2-7, with D tentatively TRBD2 (6 bases). CDR3 sequence: CASSRAGTYEQYF. In DNA form, the CDR3 reads TGTGCCAGCAGCCGGGCGGGAACCTACGAGCAGTACTTC.